These 12 T cell receptor beta chains were all obtained from the same sample, sequenced in a study of CD8 T cells in Susac syndrome. Random hexamers primed reverse transcription of about 0.5 to 1 ug RNA. One entry per CDR3 protein results from TCRdb running MiXCR on the immunoSEQ multiplex PCR reads. Of roughly 120,000 distinct CDR3 sequences listed, around 94% are singletons. The specimen sequenced was CD4+ T cells from PBMCs. Receptor source: a human donor in good health.

V and J are TRBV29-1 and TRBJ2-1, with 7 positions matching TRBD2. With 3 bases clipped from V and 4 bases from J, the junction kept 12 bases outside the gene matches. This CDR3 contains 16 residues. The germline CDR1 and CDR2 sequences are SQVTM and ANQGSEA. CDR3 loop: CSVDGAGPGTYNEQFF. In DNA, the CDR3 is TGCAGCGTTGATGGAGCGGGACCCGGAACATACAATGAGCAGTTCTTC.

The rearrangement links TRBV30 to TRBJ2-7, with 11 bases lining up with TRBD2. V shed 3 bases and J 7 bases; nucleotides not matched to a gene: 2. The V gene's germline CDR1 is GTSNPN and CDR2 SVGIG (reference sequence). The CDR3 is made up of 12 amino acids. CDR3 amino acids: CAWRASGREQYF. For the CDR3, the DNA is TGTGCCTGGAGGGCTAGCGGGAGGGAGCAGTACTTC.

CDR3 amino acids: CATSDPRDGSAYNEQFF. The DNA for the CDR3 is TGTGCCACCAGTGACCCTCGGGACGGATCAGCCTACAATGAGCAGTTCTTC. The chain combines TRBV24-1 with TRBJ2-1, with D perhaps being TRBD1 or TRBD2 (5 bases each). This CDR3 is 17 amino acids long. V was shortened by 4 bases and J by 2 bases, with 17 bases between the two germline ends. Germline lookup yields CDR1 KGHDR and CDR2 SFDVKD.

V usage is TRBV29-1 and J usage is TRBJ2-7, with TRBD2 identical over 8 bases. Germline V gene sequence: CDR1 SQVTM, CDR2 ANQGSEA. With 5 bases clipped from V and 3 bases from J, the junction kept 3 bases outside the gene matches. CDR3 length equals 12 residues. The CDR3 protein is CSVRGLVYEQYF. The CDR3 DNA follows: TGCAGCGTTCGGGGACTAGTCTACGAGCAGTACTTC.

The DNA for the CDR3 is TGCGCCAGCAGGCCCCAGGGGGTTCCCTACGAGCAGTACTTC. It yields the protein CASRPQGVPYEQYF. The rearrangement joins TRBV5-1 to TRBJ2-7, with 7 bases identical to TRBD1. The germline CDR1 and CDR2 sequences are SGHRS and YFSETQ. This CDR3 region has 14 residues. The V segment lost 5 bases and the J segment 2 bases; nucleotides outside the gene matches: 7. The variable domain in full, completed from reference TRBV5-1 and TRBJ2-7, reads KAGVTQTPRYLIKTRGQQVTLSCSPISGHRSVSWYQQTPGQGLQFLFEYFSETQRNKGNFPGRFSGRQFSNSRSEMNVSTLELGDSALYLCASRPQGVPYEQYFGPGTRLTVT.

This clonotype was found a few times. The chain employs TRBV6-1 and TRBJ2-6; either TRBD1 or TRBD2 may supply D (5 bases each). Germline V lookup: CDR1 MNHNS, CDR2 SASEGT. Trimming took off 8 bases at V and 0 bases at J, with 17 bases between the two ends. This CDR3 is built from 17 residues. CDR3 nucleotide sequence: TGTGCCAGCTTTCGGGACCAGGCACACTCTGGGGCCAACGTCCTGACTTTC. Protein product: CASFRDQAHSGANVLTF.

The chain employs TRBV5-1 and TRBJ2-3; 9 bases align to TRBD1. V was pared by 4 bases and J by 6 bases, with 9 bases of the junction left unmatched. In germline, CDR1 is SGHRS, CDR2 YFSETQ. The CDR3 has 15 amino acids. In DNA form, the CDR3 reads TGCGCCAGCAGCCATGGGGACAGGGCTTCGGATACGCAGTATTTT. Translating gives CASSHGDRASDTQYF.

The J gene is TRBJ1-2, the V gene TRBV6-2 or TRBV6-3; 9 nucleotides line up with TRBD1. J lost 2 bases, V lost 6 bases, and 7 bases had no gene match. Germline loops: CDR1 MNHEY, CDR2 SVGEGT. The CDR3 has 15 residues. CDR3 sequence (DNA): TGTGCCAGCAGCCCCATTGGACAGGGGAACTATGGCTACACCTTC. Its translation is CASSPIGQGNYGYTF.

This clonotype was seen a handful of times. The gene calls are TRBV5-1 and TRBJ2-7; possibly TRBD2 for D (5 bases). The CDR3 is 13 residues long. With 0 bases removed from V and 5 bases from J, the gap between germline ends came to 9 bases. Germline lookup yields CDR1 SGHRS and CDR2 YFSETQ. The CDR3 bases are TGCGCCAGCAGCTTGGAGGGAGCGGACGAGCAGTACTTC. It codes for CASSLEGADEQYF.

The genes are TRBV6-5 and TRBJ2-1, with 10 nucleotides matching TRBD2. Unmatched junction bases numbered 3, after V lost 5 bases and J lost 5 bases. The CDR3 totals 14 residues. Germline lookup yields CDR1 MNHEY and CDR2 SVGAGI. The CDR3 region has the DNA TGTGCCAGCAGTGGACTAGCGGTGGACAATGAGCAGTTCTTC. Protein sequence: CASSGLAVDNEQFF.

The V and J genes are TRBV7-9 and TRBJ2-7, with TRBD1 as a possible D gene (5 bases). The CDR3 extends over 14 amino acids. The germline V gene has CDR1 SEHNR and CDR2 FQNEAQ (reference sequence). V lost 1 base and J lost 3, with 10 bases in between. CDR3 nucleotides: TGTGCCAGCAGCTTAGACAGGTCAGGCTACGAGCAGTACTTC. Translated: CASSLDRSGYEQYF. The whole variable domain, filled in from reference TRBV7-9 and TRBJ2-7, reads DTGVSQNPRHKITKRGQNVTFRCDPISEHNRLYWYRQTLGQGPEFLTYFQNEAQLEKSRLLSDRFSAERPKGSFSTLEIQRTEQGDSAMYLCASSLDRSGYEQYFGPGTRLTVT.

V gene TRBV20-1 combines with J gene TRBJ2-7; D uncertain. The germline CDR1 and CDR2 sequences are DFQATT and SNEGSKA (reference sequence). CDR3 length: 13 residues. V was trimmed by 3 bases and J by 3 bases, leaving 12 bases between them. Here the CDR3 reads CSARSGVDYEQYF. CDR3 bases: TGCAGTGCTAGGTCTGGCGTCGACTACGAGCAGTACTTC.